What follows are 25 T cell receptor beta chains derived from one specimen sequenced in a study of blood T cell repertoires in COVID-19. Sequencing used immunoSEQ multiplex PCR; TCRdb keeps in-frame clones, though not all of them. The repertoire holds 250,000 to 350,000 clones, with about nine tenths as singletons. Sequences were obtained from PBMCs or T cells enriched from blood (not recorded which). The receptors shown here come from a woman aged 45-65 years who had been exposed to COVID-19.

The rearrangement links TRBV5-1 to TRBJ2-7; weak D call: TRBD2 (5 bases). Germline CDR1 is SGHRS and CDR2 is YFSETQ. CDR3 length equals 15 residues. Trimming removed 2 bases at V and 3 bases at J, with 15 bases between. The CDR3 protein is CASSFRSGTVYEQYF. For the CDR3, the DNA is TGCGCCAGCAGCTTTCGTTCGGGAACTGTCTACGAGCAGTACTTC.

The chain couples TRBV5-1 to TRBJ2-1, with 10 bases fitting TRBD2. The V segment lost 2 bases and the J segment 6 bases; nucleotides outside the gene matches: 5. The V gene's germline CDR1 is SGHRS and CDR2 YFSETQ. The CDR3 runs to 15 residues. The CDR3 sequence: CASSFSPSGGNEQFF. CDR3 DNA sequence: TGCGCCAGCAGCTTTAGTCCTAGCGGGGGCAATGAGCAGTTCTTC.

This chain links TRBV5-8 with TRBJ2-6; 8 positions match TRBD1. V gave up 4 bases and J gave up 0 bases; unmatched junction bases: 3. The CDR3 has 16 amino acids. Looked up from germline, CDR1 is SGHTS and CDR2 is YDEGEE. The CDR3, as DNA: TGTGCCAGCAGCGGACAGGGACTCTCTGGGGCCAACGTCCTGACTTTC. Amino acids: CASSGQGLSGANVLTF.

The chain has TRBV6-1 and TRBJ2-1; D not certain. The V gene lost 2 bases and the J gene lost 9 bases, with 8 bases spanning the gap. Germline V lookup: CDR1 MNHNS, CDR2 SASEGT. This CDR3 comprises 12 residues. The CDR3 coding sequence is TGTGCCAGCAGTGAATCGCGTGGTGAGCAGTTCTTC. Translated, it gives CASSESRGEQFF.

The CDR3 spells CASSFQGRSEKLFF. Here the CDR3 DNA reads TGTGCCAGCAGTTTTCAGGGGCGATCGGAAAAACTGTTTTTT. The V gene is TRBV28, the J gene TRBJ1-4; possible D gene TRBD1, 6 bases. Germline V gene data show CDR1 as MDHEN and CDR2 as SYDVKM. This CDR3 comprises 14 residues. V lost 3 bases and J 8 bases, leaving 13 bases between the germline ends.

The table lists this clone with a count of one. The genes are TRBV11-3 and TRBJ2-2, with a possible D match to TRBD1 (7 bases). Per the germline V gene, CDR1 is SGHNT and CDR2 is YENEEA. V lost 3 bases and J 5 bases, leaving 13 bases between the germline ends. The length of the CDR3 is 15 residues. This CDR3 is CASSLSQGGTGELFF. DNA of the CDR3: TGTGCCAGCAGCTTGTCCCAGGGGGGAACCGGGGAGCTGTTTTTT.

This clone has just a few counts. The chain uses TRBV19 and TRBJ2-1; 7 bases line up with TRBD1. This CDR3 is 14 amino acids long. Germline V CDR1 and CDR2: LNHDA, SQIVND (reference sequence). The J segment lost 7 bases and the V segment lost 7 bases, leaving 10 bases of the junction unmatched. DNA for the CDR3: TGTGCCAGTACTCTGACAGGGAACCCTAATGAGCAGTTCTTC. Its protein is CASTLTGNPNEQFF.

DNA for the CDR3: TGTGCCAGTTCACAGGGTGGTGGTATGAACACTGAAGCTTTCTTT. Translating it yields CASSQGGGMNTEAFF. The V call is TRBV28, the J call TRBJ1-1; TRBD1 might be the D (6 bases). Germline values: CDR1 MDHEN, CDR2 SYDVKM. The V end was cut by 9 bases, the J end by 0 bases, with 17 bases between. The CDR3 is 15 residues long.

The genes are TRBV4-2 and TRBJ2-1; perhaps TRBD2 as D (6 bases). Germline-derived CDR1 and CDR2 are LGHNA and YNFKEQ. Trimming stripped 2 bases from V and 0 bases from J, with 11 bases between. The CDR3 totals 16 residues. CDR3 coding DNA: TGTGCCAGCAGCCAACTACGGGAGAGCTCCTACAATGAGCAGTTCTTC. It codes for CASSQLRESSYNEQFF.

V is TRBV28 and J is TRBJ1-3, with a tentative D call TRBD1 (6 bases). The germline CDR1 and CDR2 sequences are MDHEN and SYDVKM. There are 14 residues in the CDR3. V was trimmed by 3 bases and J by 4 bases, leaving 10 bases between them. CDR3 coding DNA: TGTGCCAGCAGTTTGGCAGGGGAAGGAAACACCATATATTTT. This sequence encodes CASSLAGEGNTIYF.

This sequence joins TRBV5-8 and TRBJ2-2; 7 positions agree with TRBD1. Losses at the gene ends were 0 bases for V and 4 bases for J; bases not matched to a gene: 9. The CDR3 length is 17 residues. Germline lookup yields CDR1 SGHTS and CDR2 YDEGEE. Here the CDR3 DNA reads TGTGCCAGCAGCTTGGATCCAGGGGGTTCGGGCACCGGGGAGCTGTTTTTT. It codes for CASSLDPGGSGTGELFF.

The V and J genes are TRBV6-5 and TRBJ2-7; a weak D match, TRBD1 (7 bases). The CDR3 extends over 13 amino acids. Trimming stripped 5 bases from V and 7 bases from J, with 15 bases between. Looked up from germline, CDR1 is MNHEY and CDR2 is SVGAGI. The CDR3 sequence: CASSNTQGGEQYF. The CDR3 DNA reads TGTGCCAGCAGTAACACGCAGGGGGGAGAGCAGTACTTC.

The J gene is TRBJ2-6, the V gene TRBV5-1; TRBD2 might be the D (6 bases). Per germline, CDR1 SGHRS and CDR2 YFSETQ. There are 18 residues in the CDR3. V was cut by 0 bases and J by 2 bases, with 15 bases left in between. CDR3 residues: CASSLVGGLTPGANVLTF. The CDR3 DNA sequence: TGCGCCAGCAGCTTGGTGGGGGGTCTTACCCCTGGGGCCAACGTCCTGACTTTC.

This sequence joins TRBV10-1 and TRBJ2-1; 7 positions agree with TRBD1. From germline, CDR1 is WNHNN and CDR2 SYGVQD (reference sequence). The ends lost 5 bases at V and 1 base at J; junction bases unmatched: 2. The CDR3 has 14 residues. The CDR3 nucleotides read TGCGCCAGCAGTCCGGGACAGTCCTACAATGAGCAGTTCTTC. It codes for CASSPGQSYNEQFF.

The chain carries TRBV30 and TRBJ2-2; 7 bases are shared with TRBD1. Germline trimming cut 8 bases from V and 7 bases from J; bases unmatched to any gene: 10. CDR1 and CDR2 from the germline V gene are GTSNPN and SVGIG (reference sequence). The CDR3 is 13 residues long. The CDR3 DNA reads as TGTGCCAGTAACAGGGGTACGGTCGGGGAGCTGTTTTTT. Residues: CASNRGTVGELFF.

CDR3 in DNA: TGTGCCAGCATTTACAGGGACGAGCAGTACTTC. The encoded protein is CASIYRDEQYF. V usage is TRBV28 and J usage is TRBJ2-7, with a tentative D call TRBD1 (6 bases). The length of the CDR3 is 11 residues. CDR1 and CDR2 (germline): MDHEN, SYDVKM. The V end was cut by 7 bases, the J end by 5 bases, with 9 bases between. The full variable domain, with the rest looked up from reference TRBV28 and TRBJ2-7, is DVKVTQSSRYLVKRTGEKVFLECVQDMDHENMFWYRQDPGLGLRLIYFSYDVKMKEKGDIPEGYSVSREKKERFSLILESASTNQTSMYLCASIYRDEQYFGPGTRLTVT.

This chain uses TRBV28 with TRBJ1-1; 10 bases are a match to TRBD1. With 4 bases clipped from V and 4 bases from J, the junction kept 3 bases outside the gene matches. This CDR3 is 14 amino acids long. Per germline, CDR1 MDHEN and CDR2 SYDVKM. Here the CDR3 DNA reads TGTGCCAGCAGTTACGGACAGGGGGGCACTGAAGCTTTCTTT. Amino acids: CASSYGQGGTEAFF.

This CDR3 reads CASSLVTSDTYEQYF. The CDR3 DNA sequence: TGTGCCAGCAGTTTAGTCACTAGCGATACGTACGAGCAGTACTTC. The J gene is TRBJ2-7, the V gene TRBV28; 7 positions agree with TRBD2. J was trimmed by 4 bases and V by 2 bases; bases with no gene match: 8. This CDR3 contains 15 residues. Germline V CDR1 and CDR2: MDHEN, SYDVKM.

CDR3 bases: TGTGCCAGCAGCCCCCTGGGGAGTGAAGCTTTCTTT. Its protein is CASSPLGSEAFF. The V call is TRBV3-1 (or the pseudogene TRBV3-2), the J call TRBJ1-1; D gene ambiguous. Trimming stripped 4 bases from V and 7 bases from J, with 10 bases between. The CDR3 has 12 amino acids. Germline values: CDR1 LGHDT, CDR2 YNNKEL (reference sequence).

This rearrangement joins TRBV27 to TRBJ2-6, with a possible D match to TRBD2 (6 bases). This CDR3 comprises 17 residues. The germline gives CDR1 MNHEY, CDR2 SMNVEV (reference sequence). Trimming shortened V by 3 bases and J by 0 bases, and 12 bases separated the two germline ends. The CDR3 coding sequence is TGTGCCAGCAGTTTGGAGGGTTCCTACTCTGGGGCCAACGTCCTGACTTTC. Translated: CASSLEGSYSGANVLTF.

This clone was recorded only once. The chain couples TRBV5-1 to TRBJ2-5; D is perhaps TRBD2 (6 bases). The V end was cut by 3 bases, the J end by 5 bases, with 17 bases between. CDR3 size: 15 residues. Per germline, CDR1 SGHRS and CDR2 YFSETQ. The CDR3 reads CASSSGGAGGETQYF. For the CDR3, the DNA is TGCGCCAGCAGCTCCGGAGGGGCTGGTGGGGAGACCCAGTACTTC. Full variable domain (remainder filled in from reference TRBV5-1 and TRBJ2-5): KAGVTQTPRYLIKTRGQQVTLSCSPISGHRSVSWYQQTPGQGLQFLFEYFSETQRNKGNFPGRFSGRQFSNSRSEMNVSTLELGDSALYLCASSSGGAGGETQYFGPGTRLLVL.

The chain has TRBV19 and TRBJ2-7; perhaps TRBD2 as D (6 bases). The ends were cut back, 2 bases at V and 2 bases at J, with 7 bases in the middle. The CDR3 covers 13 residues. Germline V gene data show CDR1 as LNHDA and CDR2 as SQIVND (reference sequence). As DNA, the CDR3 is TGTGCCAGTAGTATACAGCGGGCCTACGAGCAGTACTTC. As protein: CASSIQRAYEQYF.

The chain combines TRBV2 with TRBJ1-5, with 7 bases lining up with TRBD1. CDR3 length: 15 residues. The germline CDR1 and CDR2 sequences are SNHLY and FYNNEI. Trimming removed 2 bases from V and 1 base from J; junction bases left unmatched: 2. This CDR3 is CASSERGQSNQPQHF. The CDR3 DNA reads TGTGCCAGCAGTGAAAGGGGGCAGAGCAATCAGCCCCAGCATTTT.

The chain combines TRBV2 with TRBJ1-2; 8 positions match TRBD1. CDR1 SNHLY and CDR2 FYNNEI come from the germline V gene. With V trimmed by 6 bases and J by 2 bases, 8 bases remained unmatched. This CDR3 spans 15 amino acids. CDR3 sequence: CASSQDRVANYGYTF. CDR3 DNA sequence: TGTGCCAGCAGCCAGGACAGGGTGGCGAACTATGGCTACACCTTC.

The rearrangement joins TRBV28 to TRBJ2-3, with a possible D match to TRBD2 (7 bases). The germline V and J ends were trimmed by 6 bases and 9 bases, with 19 bases remaining between them. The CDR3 runs 14 residues. Germline V lookup: CDR1 MDHEN, CDR2 SYDVKM. The CDR3 loop reads CASSPRGGTQTQYF. In DNA, the CDR3 is TGTGCCAGCAGCCCTAGGGGGGGGACTCAGACGCAGTATTTT.